The TCR beta chain described here comes from a study of shared clonotypes between healthy human individuals (dated by TCRdb to 2018 to 2021). Regarding the research as a whole: The cohort included three men and a couple of women between 18 and 49 years of age. Per donor, three plates each were used for CD4 naive and CD4 memory, two for CD8 naive, and one for CD8 memory. The study deeply sequenced blood TCR repertoires of about 5 healthy adults to estimate repertoire size and the extent of clonotype sharing between individuals. To increase sequencing depth and limit assay-specific biases, different laboratories used diverse techniques to prepare libraries and sequence TCR repertoires. Between about 0.94 and 8.9 billion PBMCs per donor were obtained by leukapheresis.

V was cut back by 6 bases and J by 1 base, leaving a gap of 7 bases between them. The CDR3 numbers 13 residues from cysteine through phenylalanine. This entry keeps only the CDR3 DNA: 39 bases, framed from base 1. CDR1 and CDR2 were assigned from the germline V gene (reference sequence) as MNHEY and SMNVEV. Healthy HIV-negative adults with no recently reported acute infections or vaccinations were included as donors. Every donor was a Caucasian adult residing in Nashville, Tennessee, USA. CD4+ T cells were enriched through magnetic negative selection, after which naive cells were positively selected on CD45RA and the remaining negative fraction served as the memory subset. After blood collection by leukapheresis, PBMCs were isolated using Ficoll-Histopaque density gradient centrifugation and then cryopreserved in the vapor phase of liquid nitrogen. Purity and quantity of every magnetically sorted T cell population were checked by analytical flow cytometry. Genomic DNA was isolated from each sorted fraction and quantified by UV absorbance on a Nanodrop 2000c.

The research as a whole found: Naive subsets generally had larger estimated clonotype richness than memory subsets. Incomplete sequencing was indicated by rarefaction of sorted-subset datasets, despite the large sequencing depth. The genetic and exposure-history diversity represented was limited by the small number of donors. Sampling was limited to blood, and TCR repertoires in tissue likely differ from TCR repertoires in blood. Pairwise subsampling led to the expectation that sequencing depth would affect the degree of clonotype sharing among donors. Across a few donors, around 5.4% of naive CD4, roughly 3.3% of naive CD8, under 2.5% of memory CD4, and approximately 0.4% of memory CD8 clonotypes were shared. Clonotypes shared by all four sorted-subset donors showed higher generation probabilities than non-shared clonotypes.

This clone was seen only a few times. This clone's antigen is unknown. No base quality values were provided; no much bigger clone lies one nucleotide off. Using the deep immunoSEQ assay, TCR CDR3 regions were amplified from genomic DNA by multiplex PCR. Extracted genomic DNA from each cell subset was distributed evenly across all wells of several immunoSEQ 96-well plates, and each plate was treated as a replicate. For sorted subsets, each replicate PCR was loaded with 200 ng genomic DNA, equivalent to some 27,000 T cell genomes. The purified libraries were quantified using a Qubit 3.0 fluorometer, sized with a Bioanalyzer 2100, and then quantified again using the KAPA Library Quantification kit. Every immunoSEQ 96-well plate was sequenced on a dedicated single-read 150-cycle Illumina NextSeq 550 flow cell. Concerning the study's data processing: Because only junctional sequences without quality scores were contained in the immunoSEQ output, filtering matching that applied to full-length reads could not be performed. Sequences were annotated with PyIR, a Python wrapper for IgBLAST v1.9, and V/J genes and CDR3 were assigned using IMGT germline references. Reads were removed for weak V/J assignments (E-value above 1e-6), missing CDR3, stop codons, out-of-frame junctions, or ambiguous translated residues. V3J clonotypes were defined as sequences sharing the same inferred V gene, J gene, and CDR3 amino acid sequence. The percentage overlap between two repertoires was calculated by dividing the number of shared unique clonotypes by the size of the smaller repertoire. Three approaches were used to assess repertoire richness: RTK rarefaction, the Chao1 estimator, and Recon v2.1 estimates of unobserved clonotypes. Generation probabilities for all TCRbeta clonotypes obtained by the gDNA method from several donors were computed using OLGA. TCRdb carries this immuneACCESS record with in-frame sequences only. Its versions omit some clonotypes, under half of them owing to an unresolved V gene in the studies checked, with the rest unexplained. D and trimming were read from the DNA, whereas the V and J calls and clone size are those reported in that table. This sample comprises approximately 1.5 million clones, 98% of them detected only once. Roughly 0.45% of the sample rests with the top ten.

Recombination linked TRBV27 to TRBJ1-5; the D gene lacks a confident call. Material for sequencing was naive CD4+ T cells sorted from blood. The cell subset or site label for this specimen denotes: CD45RA+ positively selected. The TCR was taken from a man aged 25 to 45 in good health. The CDR3 is CASRLVSNQPQHF. The sequenced DNA is TGTGCCAGCAGGCTGGTAAGCAATCAGCCCCAGCATTTT.